Listed here are 14 T cell receptor beta chains from one sample, sequenced in a study of T cell responses to AZD1222 COVID-19 vaccine. Assay used: immunoSEQ multiplex PCR; TCRdb lists only in-frame clones, some missing. The sample has about 110,000 clones; approximately 88% are singletons. Here the sequenced sample was peripheral blood, taken 28 days after the second AZD1222 dose. These receptors all stem from an adult who received the AZD1222 COVID-19 vaccine.

The chain uses TRBV19 and TRBJ2-5; TRBD1 or TRBD2 may be the D gene (5 bases each). The CDR3 runs to 14 residues. CDR1 is LNHDA, CDR2 SQIVND, per germline (reference sequence). The germline V and J ends were trimmed by 5 bases and 1 base, with 11 bases remaining between them. The DNA of the CDR3 is TGTGCCAGTAGTGATACCGGGGCCCAAGAGACCCAGTACTTC. This translates into CASSDTGAQETQYF.

The chain has TRBV14 and TRBJ2-2; a weak D match, TRBD2 (5 bases). The V gene lost 0 bases and the J gene lost 7 bases, with 6 bases spanning the gap. This CDR3 has 13 residues. Germline assignment: CDR1 SGHDN and CDR2 FVKESK. Here the CDR3 reads CASSQDTSGELFF. Here the CDR3 DNA reads TGTGCCAGCAGCCAAGATACTAGCGGGGAGCTGTTTTTT. The variable domain in full, with the rest retrieved from reference TRBV14 and TRBJ2-2, is EAGVTQFPSHSVIEKGQTVTLRCDPISGHDNLYWYRRVMGKEIKFLLHFVKESKQDESGMPNNRFLAERTGGTYSTLKVQPAELEDSGVYFCASSQDTSGELFFGEGSRLTVL.

This clone was observed a single time. This rearrangement joins TRBV6-2 or TRBV6-3 to TRBJ2-1; tentatively, D is TRBD1 or TRBD2 (5 bases each). The CDR3 consists of 15 residues. CDR1 is MNHEY, CDR2 SVGEGT, per germline. V shed 4 bases and J shed 5 bases, with 15 bases lying between them. In DNA, the CDR3 is TGTGCCAGCAGTTCACTACCTGGGGGTAACAATGAGCAGTTCTTC. Its translation is CASSSLPGGNNEQFF.

This clone has a single count. V is TRBV7-6 and J is TRBJ2-5; TRBD1 matches at 8 bases. Germline-derived CDR1 and CDR2 are SGHVS and FNYEAQ. After removal of 4 bases from V and 5 bases from J, the junction contained 12 bases not matched to a gene. The CDR3 has 16 residues. For the CDR3, the DNA is TGTGCCAGCAGCTCGGGGACAGGCTGGGGGGTGGAGACCCAGTACTTC. Encoded protein: CASSSGTGWGVETQYF.

V is TRBV6-2 or TRBV6-3 and J is TRBJ2-1; D might be TRBD1 (6 bases). The V gene lost 4 bases and the J gene lost 7 bases, with 14 bases spanning the gap. Germline-derived CDR1 and CDR2 are MNHEY and SVGEGT. The CDR3 sequence is 14 residues long. The CDR3 DNA follows: TGTGCCAGCAGTTTATCCCAGGGGCAGAATGAGCAGTTCTTC. Residues: CASSLSQGQNEQFF.

This chain connects TRBV4-1 to TRBJ2-1, with 8 bases aligning to TRBD2. Trimming removed 0 bases from V and 7 bases from J; junction bases left unmatched: 17. The CDR3 runs to 19 residues. Per the germline V gene, CDR1 is MGHRA and CDR2 is YSYEKL. CDR3 DNA: TGCGCCAGCAGCCAAGATGCGTCGGGAGGGAGGGCCGTGGGGAATGAGCAGTTCTTC. Translating it yields CASSQDASGGRAVGNEQFF.

This clone was detected a few times. J is TRBJ1-4 and V is TRBV19; D unresolved. V dropped 3 bases and J dropped 4 bases, with 12 bases sitting between them. The CDR3 consists of 15 residues. Germline V gives CDR1 LNHDA, CDR2 SQIVND (reference sequence). CDR3 nucleotide sequence: TGTGCCAGTAGTATCTGGAGGGAACTTAATGAAAAACTGTTTTTT. Amino acid sequence: CASSIWRELNEKLFF.

The table lists this clone with a count of one. The chain recombines TRBV6-5 with TRBJ2-1; 13 nucleotides agree with TRBD2. Germline V lookup: CDR1 MNHEY, CDR2 SVGAGI. Trimming removed 6 bases from V and 8 bases from J; junction bases left unmatched: 7. The CDR3 has 15 residues. CDR3 in DNA: TGTGCCAGCAGCCGACTAGCGGGGGGCCCCGATGAGCAGTTCTTC. Its protein product is CASSRLAGGPDEQFF.

The V call is TRBV29-1, the J call TRBJ1-2; 8 bases map to TRBD1. V was pared by 2 bases and J by 8 bases, with 4 bases of the junction left unmatched. CDR1 SQVTM and CDR2 ANQGSEA come from the germline V gene. The CDR3 covers 12 residues. CDR3 bases: TGCAGCGTTGAAAGGACAGGGACGGGCTACACCTTC. Translated: CSVERTGTGYTF.

This chain connects TRBV5-5 to TRBJ1-2, with TRBD1 as a possible D gene (5 bases). The CDR3 extends over 15 amino acids. Germline lookup yields CDR1 SGHKS and CDR2 YYEKEE (reference sequence). V was pared by 5 bases and J by 0 bases, with 14 bases between. CDR3 in DNA: TGTGCCAGCAGTCTGGAGGGGTCCACTAACTATGGCTACACCTTC. The encoded protein is CASSLEGSTNYGYTF.

This chain joins TRBV29-1 and TRBJ2-7; a weak D match, TRBD1 (8 bases). This CDR3 is built from 11 residues. Germline V gene sequence: CDR1 SQVTM, CDR2 ANQGSEA. V was pared by 6 bases and J by 6 bases, with 12 bases between. Here the CDR3 reads CSVYRGGEQYF. The DNA of the CDR3 is TGCAGCGTATACAGGGGGGGCGAGCAGTACTTC.

The gene calls are TRBV11-3 and TRBJ2-7; a possible D gene is TRBD1 (5 bases). This CDR3 region has 13 residues. Germline loops: CDR1 SGHNT, CDR2 YENEEA. V lost 3 bases and J 4 bases, leaving 10 bases between the germline ends. This CDR3 is CASSFKQGYEQYF. CDR3 bases: TGTGCCAGCAGCTTTAAGCAGGGATACGAGCAGTACTTC. The variable domain in full, with the rest retrieved from reference TRBV11-3 and TRBJ2-7, is EAGVVQSPRYKIIEKKQPVAFWCNPISGHNTLYWYLQNLGQGPELLIRYENEEAVDDSQLPKDRFSAERLKGVDSTLKIQPAELGDSAVYLCASSFKQGYEQYFGPGTRLTVT.

The chain combines TRBV5-4 with TRBJ2-1; D might be TRBD1 (5 bases). Germline V gene lookup returns CDR1 SGHNT and CDR2 YYREEE (reference sequence). V lost 4 bases and J lost 0, with 17 bases in between. The CDR3 runs 17 residues. This chain's CDR3 is CASSQKGFRISYNEQFF. As DNA, the CDR3 is TGTGCCAGCAGCCAAAAGGGGTTTCGAATCTCCTACAATGAGCAGTTCTTC.

CDR3 DNA: TGTGCCAGCAGCTCGACCGGGACAGGGGCCACTGAAGCTTTCTTT. It is translated as CASSSTGTGATEAFF. This chain links TRBV5-8 with TRBJ1-1; 10 bases agree with TRBD1. The V gene's germline CDR1 is SGHTS and CDR2 YDEGEE. The V segment lost 3 bases and the J segment 4 bases; nucleotides outside the gene matches: 6. The CDR3 runs 15 residues.